This TCR beta chain stems from a study of blood T cells in healthy people across ages. Study-level results: Per-million-T-cell TCR beta diversity fell roughly linearly with age.

The V segment lost 1 base and the J segment 5 bases; nucleotides outside the gene matches: 13. The CDR3 consists of 18 residues. Germline V gene lookup returns CDR1 KGHDR and CDR2 SFDVKD. The draw of peripheral blood yielded 8.5 to 10 milliliters from each donor. On this clonotype: Its antigen is undetermined.

Next came a second PCR, run for about 7 to 11 cycles, which used a sample-barcoded 5' primer along with a J-beta primer mix. A 12-random-nucleotide template-switch adaptor tagged each cDNA molecule. TCRdb recomputed calls from the 5' RACE reads with MiXCR, one row per CDR3 protein. Found here are around 280,000 distinct CDR3 sequences, about 25% of them singletons; the top ten hold over 25%. Sample: blood. This rearrangement joins TRBV24-1 to TRBJ2-5; TRBD1 aligns across 9 bases. This TCR was recovered from a woman aged 65 to 85 in good health. CDR3 sequence: CATSDLPTTGGREETQYF. CDR3 DNA: TGTGCCACCAGTGATTTACCCACGACAGGGGGACGGGAGGAGACCCAGTACTTC.